These 22 T cell receptor beta chains were sequenced from one sample in a study of shared clonotypes between healthy human individuals. Profiling relied on immunoSEQ multiplex PCR, and the TCRdb table lists in-frame clones only, not all of them. The sample records 2.3 million or so clones, approximately 93% being singletons. What was sequenced was naive CD4+ T cells from PBMCs. Subset reported: CD45RA+ positively selected. The receptors originated from a man between 18 and 29 years old in good health. Some clones in this sample may be carry-over from other donors' samples.

The genes are TRBV5-1 and TRBJ2-1; D is unclear. Germline values: CDR1 SGHRS, CDR2 YFSETQ. CDR3 length: 16 amino acids. The V end was cut by 0 bases, the J end by 6 bases, with 16 bases between. The CDR3 spells CASSLATTISGNEQFF. The CDR3 DNA follows: TGCGCCAGCAGCTTGGCCACCACTATCAGTGGCAATGAGCAGTTCTTC.

This chain uses TRBV7-3 with TRBJ2-1; D is uncertain. This CDR3 contains 12 residues. V was pared by 4 bases and J by 12 bases, with 13 bases between. Germline V gives CDR1 SGHTA, CDR2 FQGTGA. CDR3 sequence (DNA): TGTGCCAGCAGCTCTCCGGGCTTAGGGCAGTTCTTC. Translated: CASSSPGLGQFF.

The chain recombines TRBV5-3 with TRBJ2-2; tentative D call: TRBD1 (6 bases). TRBV5-3 is given ORF status, its function remaining uncertain. The CDR3 covers 16 residues. The germline V and J ends were trimmed by 4 bases and 2 bases, with 15 bases remaining between them. The CDR3 loop reads CARSIQTGINTGELFF. In DNA form, the CDR3 reads TGTGCCAGAAGCATACAGACAGGTATCAACACCGGGGAGCTGTTTTTT.

This chain joins TRBV10-3 and TRBJ1-1; D might be TRBD1 (5 bases). Looked up from germline, CDR1 is ENHRY and CDR2 is SYGVKD. The ends were cut back, 3 bases at V and 3 bases at J, with 11 bases in the middle. This CDR3 has 14 residues. The CDR3, as DNA: TGTGCCATCAGTGAAATGGGAGGGGACACTGAAGCTTTCTTT. It specifies CAISEMGGDTEAFF.

CDR3 sequence (DNA): TGTGCCAGCAGCCTACTAGCGGGAGGGAACTACAATGAGCAGTTCTTC. Its translation is CASSLLAGGNYNEQFF. The genes are TRBV5-6 and TRBJ2-1; 13 nucleotides match TRBD2. Trimming removed 4 bases from V and 3 bases from J; junction bases left unmatched: 4. Germline V gene data show CDR1 as SGHDT and CDR2 as YYEEEE. The length of the CDR3 is 16 residues. Looking up the rest from reference TRBV5-6 and TRBJ2-1 gives the full variable domain: DAGVTQSPTHLIKTRGQQVTLRCSPKSGHDTVSWYQQALGQGPQFIFQYYEEEERQRGNFPDRFSGHQFPNYSSELNVNALLLGDSALYLCASSLLAGGNYNEQFFGPGTRLTVL.

The V call is TRBV5-4, the J call TRBJ1-2, with 9 bases lining up with TRBD1. CDR1 and CDR2 (germline): SGHNT, YYREEE (reference sequence). With V trimmed by 4 bases and J by 3 bases, 4 bases remained unmatched. This CDR3 has 14 amino acids. CDR3 region: CASSTGGRDYGYTF. In DNA, the CDR3 is TGTGCCAGCAGCACAGGGGGCAGGGACTATGGCTACACCTTC.

This chain links TRBV6-4 with TRBJ2-1, with 13 nucleotides matching TRBD2. CDR3 length: 15 amino acids. Germline CDR1 and CDR2: MRHNA and SNTAGT. The trim removed 4 bases at V and 8 bases at J, leaving 5 bases unmatched. DNA for the CDR3: TGTGCCAGCAGTGTTGGGACTAGCGGGATATATGAGCAGTTCTTC. Its protein is CASSVGTSGIYEQFF.

The J gene is TRBJ1-5, the V gene TRBV19; 9 nucleotides agree with TRBD1. The J segment lost 7 bases and the V segment lost 7 bases, leaving 14 bases of the junction unmatched. The CDR3 spans 16 residues. Germline CDR1 reads LNHDA; CDR2 reads SQIVND (reference sequence). In nucleotides, the CDR3 is TGTGCCAGTAAGGGATGGAACAGGGGGCAATTCCAGCCCCAGCATTTT. Translation: CASKGWNRGQFQPQHF. The whole variable domain, remainder taken from reference TRBV19 and TRBJ1-5, is DGGITQSPKYLFRKEGQNVTLSCEQNLNHDAMYWYRQDPGQGLRLIYYSQIVNDFQKGDIAEGYSVSREKKESFPLTVTSAQKNPTAFYLCASKGWNRGQFQPQHFGDGTRLSIL.

In the case of this clone: Other nucleotide sequences in the sample specify the same CDR3. This sequence joins TRBV25-1 and TRBJ1-1; a possible D gene is TRBD1 (5 bases). Per the germline V gene, CDR1 is MGHDK and CDR2 is SYGVNS. Trimming took off 3 bases at V and 1 base at J, with 6 bases between the two ends. There are 13 residues in the CDR3. CDR3 DNA: TGTGCCAGCAGTGAGGGGGGGAACACTGAAGCTTTCTTT. Its translation is CASSEGGNTEAFF.

J is TRBJ2-1 and V is TRBV5-1, with TRBD2 matching over 12 bases. Trimming cost V 3 bases and J 8 bases; bases outside gene matches: 6. Germline values: CDR1 SGHRS, CDR2 YFSETQ. The CDR3 is 15 amino acids. The CDR3 here is CASSSGLAGTDEQFF. The CDR3 bases are TGCGCCAGCAGCTCAGGACTAGCGGGGACAGATGAGCAGTTCTTC.

The chain recombines TRBV30 with TRBJ2-3, with D unclear. Trimming stripped 1 base from V and 5 bases from J, with 10 bases between. Germline-derived CDR1 and CDR2 are GTSNPN and SVGIG (reference sequence). The CDR3 runs 13 residues. In DNA form, the CDR3 reads TGTGCCTGGAGTGACCGCCCTGGAGATACGCAGTATTTT. Encoded protein: CAWSDRPGDTQYF.

V usage is TRBV5-6 and J usage is TRBJ2-5, with D perhaps being TRBD1 or TRBD2 (5 bases each). The V gene lost 3 bases and the J gene lost 5 bases, with 17 bases spanning the gap. The CDR3 contains 15 residues. Germline-derived CDR1 and CDR2 are SGHDT and YYEEEE. CDR3 sequence: CASSSRVGVGETQYF. Here the CDR3 DNA reads TGTGCCAGCAGCTCCAGGGTCGGGGTTGGGGAGACCCAGTACTTC.

Points on this clone: Additional DNA sequences in this sample encode the identical CDR3. The chain links TRBV28 to TRBJ1-2; TRBD1 is a possible D gene (5 bases). Trimming shortened V by 2 bases and J by 5 bases, and 12 bases separated the two germline ends. Germline CDR1 reads MDHEN; CDR2 reads SYDVKM. CDR3 size: 14 residues. CDR3 in amino acids: CASSLGTAIYGYTF. DNA of the CDR3: TGTGCCAGCAGTTTAGGGACGGCCATTTATGGCTACACCTTC.

On this clone itself: The junction shows a germline mismatch at one end, possibly a read error. J is TRBJ1-4 and V is TRBV5-6; no reliable D call. The CDR3 has 15 amino acids. Germline values: CDR1 SGHDT, CDR2 YYEEEE. CDR3 sequence reads: CASSLYGSEVDRGEF. CDR3 DNA sequence: TGTGCCAGCAGCTTGTACGGATCTGAGGTTGACCGGGGAGAATTT.

J is TRBJ2-4 and V is TRBV29-1, with D uncertain. Germline V lookup: CDR1 SQVTM, CDR2 ANQGSEA. This CDR3 spans 14 amino acids. V was trimmed by 4 bases and J by 4 bases, leaving 14 bases between them. CDR3 sequence: CSVGQDTGKNIQYF. In nucleotides, the CDR3 is TGCAGCGTTGGGCAAGACACCGGAAAAAACATTCAGTACTTC.

The chain is built from TRBV29-1 and TRBJ1-1; D uncertain. The CDR3 loop spans 13 amino acids. V was clipped by 4 bases and J by 2 bases, with 11 bases between them. Germline CDR1 and CDR2: SQVTM and ANQGSEA. The CDR3 region has the DNA TGCAGCGTTGGCCAACAGATAAACACTGAAGCTTTCTTT. Encoded protein: CSVGQQINTEAFF. Full variable domain (missing parts from reference TRBV29-1 and TRBJ1-1): SAVISQKPSRDICQRGTSLTIQCQVDSQVTMMFWYRQQPGQSLTLIATANQGSEATYESGFVIDKFPISRPNLTFSTLTVSNMSPEDSSIYLCSVGQQINTEAFFGQGTRLTVV.

This clone was counted a single time. The J gene is TRBJ2-1, the V gene TRBV7-3, with TRBD2 identical over 14 bases. V lost 4 bases to trimming and J lost 6 bases; unmatched junction nucleotides: 5. The length of the CDR3 is 16 residues. Germline assignment: CDR1 SGHTA and CDR2 FQGTGA. CDR3 sequence: CASSSGTSGSGNEQFF. The CDR3 DNA is TGTGCCAGCAGCTCAGGGACTAGCGGGAGCGGCAATGAGCAGTTCTTC. Complete variable domain (other parts from reference TRBV7-3 and TRBJ2-1): GAGVSQTPSNKVTEKGKYVELRCDPISGHTALYWYRQSLGQGPEFLIYFQGTGAADDSGLPNDRFFAVRPEGSVSTLKIQRTERGDSAVYLCASSSGTSGSGNEQFFGPGTRLTVL.

This chain connects TRBV7-2 to TRBJ1-1; 7 bases align to TRBD1. The germline CDR1 and CDR2 sequences are SGHTA and FQGNSA. This CDR3 is built from 14 residues. V lost 6 bases to trimming and J lost 2 bases; unmatched junction nucleotides: 6. The CDR3 loop reads CASRLDRSNTEAFF. The DNA for the CDR3 is TGTGCCAGCAGACTGGACAGGAGTAACACTGAAGCTTTCTTT.

The V call is TRBV10-3, the J call TRBJ2-5; 10 nucleotides agree with TRBD2. The CDR3 has 17 amino acids. The germline gives CDR1 ENHRY, CDR2 SYGVKD. V shed 4 bases, J shed 5 bases, and the junction held 13 bases outside the gene matches. The DNA of the CDR3 is TGTGCCATCAGTGCCTCTCGGCTAGCGGGAGTTCTGGAGACCCAGTACTTC. It translates to CAISASRLAGVLETQYF.

This clone was seen only a few times. The chain employs TRBV27 and TRBJ1-3, with D possibly TRBD1 on 5 matching bases. Trimming took off 3 bases at V and 3 bases at J, with 9 bases between the two ends. The germline V gene encodes CDR1 MNHEY and CDR2 SMNVEV (reference sequence). The CDR3 contains 14 residues. CDR3 nucleotides: TGTGCCAGCAGTTTTGGGGGTCGTGGAAACACCATATATTTT. Translated, it gives CASSFGGRGNTIYF.

This clone has only one observation. CDR3 amino acids: CASSSVERTQYF. For the CDR3, the DNA is TGTGCCAGCAGCTCGGTGGAACGGACCCAGTACTTC. The genes are TRBV7-2 and TRBJ2-5; D is unresolved. Per germline, CDR1 SGHTA and CDR2 FQGNSA. The CDR3 is 12 amino acids. Trimming took off 4 bases at V and 7 bases at J, with 10 bases between the two ends.

The V gene is TRBV19, the J gene TRBJ2-3; possibly TRBD2 for D (6 bases). Between the trimmed V and J ends, which lost 7 bases and 6 bases, there was a span of 23 bases. The CDR3 is made up of 16 amino acids. CDR1 and CDR2 (germline): LNHDA, SQIVND (reference sequence). The CDR3 loop is CASTTRGGVRADTQYF. The CDR3 DNA follows: TGTGCCAGTACCACTCGAGGCGGGGTGAGGGCGGATACGCAGTATTTT.